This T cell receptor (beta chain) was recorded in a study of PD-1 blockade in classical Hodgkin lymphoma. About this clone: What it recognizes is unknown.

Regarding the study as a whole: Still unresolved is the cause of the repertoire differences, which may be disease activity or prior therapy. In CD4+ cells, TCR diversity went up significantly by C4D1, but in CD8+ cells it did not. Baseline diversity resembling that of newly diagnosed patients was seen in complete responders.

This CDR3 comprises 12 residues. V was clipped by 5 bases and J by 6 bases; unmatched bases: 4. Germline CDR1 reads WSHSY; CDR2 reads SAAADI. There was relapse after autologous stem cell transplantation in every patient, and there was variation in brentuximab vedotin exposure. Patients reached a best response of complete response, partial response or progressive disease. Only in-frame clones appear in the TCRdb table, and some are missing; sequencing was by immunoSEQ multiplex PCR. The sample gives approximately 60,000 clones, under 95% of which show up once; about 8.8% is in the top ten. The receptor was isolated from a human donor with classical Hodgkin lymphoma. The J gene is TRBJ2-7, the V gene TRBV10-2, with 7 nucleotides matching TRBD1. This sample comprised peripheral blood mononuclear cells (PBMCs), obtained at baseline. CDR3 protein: CASSTNRGEQYF. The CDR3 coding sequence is TGCGCCAGCAGTACCAACAGGGGCGAGCAGTACTTC.